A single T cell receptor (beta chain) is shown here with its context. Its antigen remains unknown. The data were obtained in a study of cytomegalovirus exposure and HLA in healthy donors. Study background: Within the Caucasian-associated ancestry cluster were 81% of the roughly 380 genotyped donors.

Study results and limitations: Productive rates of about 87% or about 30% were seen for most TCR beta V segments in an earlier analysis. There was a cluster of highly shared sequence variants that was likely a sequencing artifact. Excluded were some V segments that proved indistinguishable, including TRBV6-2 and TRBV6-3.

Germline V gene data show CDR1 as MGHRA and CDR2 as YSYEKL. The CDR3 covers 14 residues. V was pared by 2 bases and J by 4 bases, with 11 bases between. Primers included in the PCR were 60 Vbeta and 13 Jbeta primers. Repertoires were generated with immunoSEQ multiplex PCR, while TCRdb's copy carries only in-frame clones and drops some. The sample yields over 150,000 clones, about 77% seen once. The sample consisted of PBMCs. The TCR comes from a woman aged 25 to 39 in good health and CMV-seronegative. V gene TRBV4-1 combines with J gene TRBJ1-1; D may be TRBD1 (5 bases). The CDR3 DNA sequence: TGCGCCAGCAGCCAACCTACAGGTTTCACTGAAGCTTTCTTT. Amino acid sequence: CASSQPTGFTEAFF.